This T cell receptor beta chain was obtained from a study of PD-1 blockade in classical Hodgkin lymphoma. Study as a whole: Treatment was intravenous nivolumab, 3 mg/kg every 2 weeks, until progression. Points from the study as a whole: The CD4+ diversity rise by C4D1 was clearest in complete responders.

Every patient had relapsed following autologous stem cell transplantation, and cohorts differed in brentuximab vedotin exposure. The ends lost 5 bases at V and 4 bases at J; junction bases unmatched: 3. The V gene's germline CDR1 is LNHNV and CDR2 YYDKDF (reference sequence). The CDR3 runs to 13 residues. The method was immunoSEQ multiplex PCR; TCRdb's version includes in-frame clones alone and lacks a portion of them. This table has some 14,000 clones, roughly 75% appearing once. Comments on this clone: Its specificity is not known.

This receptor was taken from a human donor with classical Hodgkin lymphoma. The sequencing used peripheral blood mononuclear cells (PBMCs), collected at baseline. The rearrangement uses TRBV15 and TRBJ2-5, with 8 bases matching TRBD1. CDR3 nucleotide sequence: TGTGCCACCAGCCTCGGGACAGGAGAGACCCAGTACTTC. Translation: CATSLGTGETQYF.